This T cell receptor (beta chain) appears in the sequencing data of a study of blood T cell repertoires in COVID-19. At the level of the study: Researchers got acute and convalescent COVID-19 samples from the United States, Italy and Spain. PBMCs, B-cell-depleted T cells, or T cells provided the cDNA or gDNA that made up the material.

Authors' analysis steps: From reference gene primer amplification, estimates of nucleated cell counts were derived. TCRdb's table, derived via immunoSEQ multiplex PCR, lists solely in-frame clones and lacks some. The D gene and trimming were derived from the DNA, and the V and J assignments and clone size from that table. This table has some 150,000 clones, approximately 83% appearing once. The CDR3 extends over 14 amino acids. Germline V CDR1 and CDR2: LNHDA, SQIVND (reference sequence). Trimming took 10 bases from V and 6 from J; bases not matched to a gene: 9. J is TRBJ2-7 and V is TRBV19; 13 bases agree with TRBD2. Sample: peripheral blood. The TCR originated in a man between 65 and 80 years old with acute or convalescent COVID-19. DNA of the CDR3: TGTGCCACTAAACGGACTAGCGGGAGAGGCGAGCAGTACTTC. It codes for CATKRTSGRGEQYF.